Listed below are T cell receptor beta chains from one sample, sequenced in a study of blood T cell repertoires in COVID-19. TCRdb keeps only in-frame clones here, not all; method: immunoSEQ multiplex PCR. This table holds around 100,000 clones, about 89% found once. Sequencing was performed on peripheral blood. Every receptor here comes from a man aged 50 or older with COVID-19, enrolled during active disease. The CDR3 runs from the conserved cysteine through the conserved F or W. A D gene is named only where the DNA matches it firmly. Clone size is given for some rows only: seen once, a few or many times, or a class if the clone is expanded.

j_call,v_call,clone_size,d_call,cdr3_aa,cdr3_nt
TRBJ2-3,TRBV28,NA,NA,CASKGGRGTDTQYF,TGTGCCAGTAAGGGGGGGCGAGGCACAGATACGCAGTATTTT
TRBJ1-5,TRBV9,once,TRBD1,CASSVEGTGNQPQHF,TGTGCCAGCAGCGTAGAAGGGACAGGGAATCAGCCCCAGCATTTT
TRBJ2-7,TRBV5-1,NA,TRBD1,CASSPGTGLHEQYF,TGCGCCAGCAGCCCAGGGACAGGGCTCCACGAGCAGTACTTC
TRBJ1-2,TRBV18,once,TRBD1,CASSPRAPGQGGYGYTF,TGTGCCAGCTCACCTAGAGCTCCGGGACAGGGAGGATATGGCTACACCTTC
TRBJ2-5,TRBV28,NA,TRBD1,CASRGDRGEETQYF,TGTGCCAGCAGGGGAGACAGGGGGGAAGAGACCCAGTACTTC
TRBJ2-7,TRBV11-2,NA,TRBD2,CASSLDLGTTYEQYF,TGTGCCAGCAGCTTAGATCTAGGGACTACCTACGAGCAGTACTTC
TRBJ1-2,TRBV2,few,TRBD1,CASSEGTGVSGYTF,TGTGCCAGCAGTGAGGGGACAGGGGTCTCTGGCTACACCTTC
TRBJ1-3,TRBV15,NA,NA,CATSRDQVYSGNTIYF,TGTGCCACCAGCAGAGATCAGGTGTACTCTGGAAACACCATATATTTT
TRBJ1-4,TRBV7-2,NA,TRBD1,CASSLNRGAEKLFF,TGTGCCAGCAGCTTAAACAGGGGTGCTGAAAAACTGTTTTTT
TRBJ1-4,TRBV19,once,TRBD1,CASSSPRTGTNEKLFF,TGTGCCAGTAGTTCACCTCGGACAGGCACTAATGAAAAACTGTTTTTT
TRBJ1-4,TRBV15,NA,NA,CATSRVGGLREKLFF,TGTGCCACCAGCAGAGTCGGGGGGCTTCGGGAAAAACTGTTTTTT
TRBJ2-5,TRBV5-1,NA,NA,CASSLVSRQETQYF,TGCGCCAGCAGCTTGGTTTCCAGACAAGAGACCCAGTACTTC
TRBJ1-1,TRBV29-1,NA,NA,CSGQQVNTEAFF,TGCAGCGGGCAACAGGTAAACACTGAAGCTTTCTTT
TRBJ2-1,TRBV29-1,NA,TRBD2,CSVEGGSSYNEQFF,TGCAGCGTTGAGGGGGGGAGCTCCTACAATGAGCAGTTCTTC
TRBJ1-3,TRBV10-3,NA,NA,CAISGGQNSGNTIYF,TGTGCCATCAGTGGGGGGCAGAACTCTGGAAACACCATATATTTT
TRBJ1-4,TRBV6-5,NA,TRBD1,CASSYGTGGSEKLFF,TGTGCCAGCAGTTATGGAACAGGGGGGAGTGAAAAACTGTTTTTT
TRBJ1-5,TRBV10-2,NA,NA,CASSESRQGNQPQHF,TGCGCCAGCAGTGAGTCGCGACAGGGCAATCAGCCCCAGCATTTT
TRBJ1-2,TRBV3-1/TRBV3-2,once,NA,CASSHNDRLWVGYTF,TGTGCCAGCAGCCATAACGACAGGTTATGGGTTGGCTACACCTTC
TRBJ2-4,TRBV11-1,NA,NA,CASSLGAGSIQYF,TGTGCCAGCAGCTTAGGGGCAGGATCCATTCAGTACTTC
TRBJ1-2,TRBV19,NA,NA,CASSNSPVDRRDYGYTF,TGTGCCAGTAGTAATTCTCCCGTGGACAGACGTGACTATGGCTACACCTTC
TRBJ1-3,TRBV11-2,few,NA,CASSLQGSGNTIYF,TGTGCCAGCAGCTTACAGGGAAGTGGAAACACCATATATTTT
TRBJ2-7,TRBV2,NA,TRBD2,CASRTSGSYEQYF,TGTGCCAGCAGGACTAGCGGGTCCTACGAGCAGTACTTC
TRBJ2-3,TRBV9,NA,TRBD1,CASSVVRGHDTQYF,TGTGCCAGCAGCGTAGTCAGGGGGCATGATACGCAGTATTTT
TRBJ1-6,TRBV6-5,NA,TRBD1,CASKTGYDSPLHF,TGTGCCAGCAAGACAGGGTATGATTCACCCCTCCACTTT